This T cell receptor beta chain was obtained from a study of blood T cells in healthy people across ages. With a J-beta primer mix and a sample-barcoded 5' primer, a second PCR ran about 7 to 11 cycles. MiXCR was run by TCRdb on the 5' RACE reads, yielding one entry per CDR3 protein. The sample carries some 550,000 distinct CDR3 sequences, around 48% recorded once. Study-level points and caveats: Donors of long life had a larger count of naive CD4+ cells and greater diversity than aged donors. PBMCs went unsorted, and a conclusive naive versus antigen-experienced comparison was therefore prevented.

The authors extracted at least 6 micrograms of total RNA per sample. This clonotype turned up a few times. Its antigen is unidentified. CDR1 is MNHEY and CDR2 is SVGEGT in the germline V gene. Trimming cost V 6 bases and J 7 bases; bases outside gene matches: 10. This CDR3 contains 14 residues. The rearrangement joins TRBV6-2 or TRBV6-3 to TRBJ2-7, with 9 bases matching TRBD1. The sample taken for sequencing was blood. The clonotype comes from a man older than 75 in good health. DNA for the CDR3: TGTGCCAGCAGAGCCGGGACAGGGTCCCTGGAGCAGTACTTC. Encoded protein: CASRAGTGSLEQYF.